The 11 T cell receptor beta chains in this list originate from one sample, sequenced in a study of regulatory T cells in long-lasting Graves disease. CDR3 regions were amplified by Arm-PCR using iRepertoire HTBI primers to build TCR beta libraries. Via MiXCR, TCRdb re-called the multiplex PCR reads, giving one row per CDR3 protein. Among 450,000 to 650,000 distinct CDR3 sequences listed, approximately 16% were seen once. The time point is: newly diagnosed GD, antithyroid drugs for less than 3 months. From RNA extracted from PBMCs, the TCR library was made. This sample was shared with a second study, whose subject was T cells in Graves' hyperthyroidism and ophthalmopathy.

Material: peripheral blood mononuclear cells (PBMCs), obtained at new diagnosis, from a patient treated with antithyroid drugs. These receptors came from a woman aged 40 to 65 with Graves disease.

This CDR3 is CASSSIAGPTDTQYF. The CDR3 region has the DNA TGTGCCAGTAGTTCAATAGCGGGGCCCACAGATACGCAGTATTTT. The chain is built from TRBV19 and TRBJ2-3, with 8 bases that match TRBD2. Germline V CDR1 and CDR2: LNHDA, SQIVND (reference sequence). The CDR3 spans 15 residues. Trimming removed 5 bases from V and 2 bases from J; junction bases left unmatched: 6.

About this clonotype itself: With a much larger clone just one base away, this may be a read error. J is TRBJ2-7 and V is TRBV20-1; weak D call: TRBD1 (6 bases). Trimming stripped 6 bases from V and 7 bases from J, with 16 bases between. The germline V gene encodes CDR1 DFQATT and CDR2 SNEGSKA (reference sequence). The CDR3 has 12 residues. The CDR3 loop reads CSALQTGYEQYF. The CDR3 DNA reads TGCAGTGCACTCCAGACAGGCTATGAGCAGTACTTC.

Ten or more counts support this clonotype. The chain carries TRBV28 and TRBJ2-7; 8 bases are shared with TRBD1. CDR3 size: 13 residues. J gave up 3 bases and V 8 bases, and 6 bases lay outside the gene matches. The germline CDR1 and CDR2 sequences are MDHEN and SYDVKM. In nucleotides, the CDR3 is TGTGCCAGCCGGACTGACAGGGGCTACGAGCAGTACTTC. This gives the protein CASRTDRGYEQYF.

Ten or more counts support this clonotype. This sequence joins TRBV18 and TRBJ2-7; D is perhaps TRBD2 (5 bases). Germline assignment: CDR1 KGHSH and CDR2 LQKENI. The CDR3 spans 14 residues. V was trimmed by 1 base and J by 2 bases, leaving 9 bases between them. CDR3 DNA sequence: TGTGCCAGCTCACCACAGGACGGGACCTACGAGCAGTACTTC. This sequence encodes CASSPQDGTYEQYF.

In its sample, this clonotype was seen many times. The V call is TRBV18, the J call TRBJ2-3; D gene uncertain. This CDR3 has 14 residues. The germline V gene has CDR1 KGHSH and CDR2 LQKENI. With 3 bases removed from V and 1 base from J, the gap between germline ends came to 8 bases. CDR3 residues: CASSPQEGTDTQYF. The DNA for the CDR3 is TGTGCCAGCTCACCCCAAGAAGGCACAGATACGCAGTATTTT.

The V gene is TRBV2, the J gene TRBJ1-2; unclear D gene. Trimming shortened V by 5 bases and J by 1 base, and 11 bases separated the two germline ends. Germline V gene lookup returns CDR1 SNHLY and CDR2 FYNNEI. The CDR3 is made up of 14 amino acids. CDR3 in DNA: TGTGCCAGCAGTCCCCGACGAGGTAACTATGGCTACACCTTC. This gives the protein CASSPRRGNYGYTF.

This clonotype was seen at least ten times. This chain connects TRBV29-1 to TRBJ2-2; 9 bases map to TRBD1. The CDR3 is 16 residues long. V lost 7 bases, J lost 1 base, and 10 bases stayed unmatched. The V gene's germline CDR1 is SQVTM and CDR2 ANQGSEA. CDR3 nucleotide sequence: TGCAGCGCCGGGGACAGGGCTCGTGGGAACACCGGGGAGCTGTTTTTT. Translation gives CSAGDRARGNTGELFF.

This clonotype was detected ten times or more. The chain carries TRBV28 and TRBJ2-7, with 10 bases lining up with TRBD1. This CDR3 has 15 amino acids. Per the germline V gene, CDR1 is MDHEN and CDR2 is SYDVKM. The J segment lost 0 bases and the V segment lost 6 bases, leaving 5 bases of the junction unmatched. Written as DNA, the CDR3 is TGTGCCAGCAGAAGAGGGACAGGGGACTCCTACGAGCAGTACTTC. Protein product: CASRRGTGDSYEQYF.

This clonotype was seen many times. The chain is built from TRBV20-1 and TRBJ2-2; 9 bases agree with TRBD1. V was pared by 4 bases and J by 0 bases, with 3 bases of the junction left unmatched. Germline assignment: CDR1 DFQATT and CDR2 SNEGSKA (reference sequence). The CDR3 extends over 15 amino acids. The CDR3 loop is CSATRTGANTGELFF. The DNA of the CDR3 is TGCAGTGCTACCAGGACAGGGGCGAACACCGGGGAGCTGTTTTTT.

This clonotype was counted a few times. This chain links TRBV7-3 with TRBJ1-1; D possibly corresponds to TRBD1 (5 bases). The V and J ends lost 1 base and 5 bases respectively, with 20 bases between them. The CDR3 loop spans 17 amino acids. The germline CDR1 and CDR2 sequences are SGHTA and FQGTGA. The DNA of the CDR3 is TGTGCCAGCAGCTTAATTTTCGGCAGGGTGGGTCGTACTGAAGCTTTCTTT. This encodes CASSLIFGRVGRTEAFF.

This clonotype occurred a few times. With a much larger clone just one base away, this may be a read error. The V call is TRBV18, the J call TRBJ1-5; TRBD1 agrees at 7 bases. Germline-derived CDR1 and CDR2 are KGHSH and LQKENI. This CDR3 comprises 16 residues. Unmatched junction bases numbered 6, after V lost 3 bases and J lost 1 base. CDR3 residues: CASSPRDRLSNQPQHF. The CDR3 DNA reads TGTGCCAGCTCACCCCGGGACAGACTAAGCAATCAGCCCCAGCATTTT. The full variable domain, rest sourced from reference TRBV18 and TRBJ1-5, is NAGVMQNPRHLVRRRGQEARLRCSPMKGHSHVYWYRQLPEEGLKFMVYLQKENIIDESGMPKERFSAEFPKEGPSILRIQQVVRGDSAAYFCASSPRDRLSNQPQHFGDGTRLSIL.